This is a list of T cell receptor beta chains from one sample in a study of blood T cell repertoires in COVID-19. Sequenced by immunoSEQ multiplex PCR; TCRdb stores in-frame clones only, minus some. Of 300,000 or so clones in the sample, 70% to 90% are singletons; the top ten hold about 4%. The specimen was peripheral blood. These receptors were obtained from a woman aged 40-49 years with acute or convalescent COVID-19. The CDR3 runs from the conserved cysteine through the conserved F or W. A D gene is named only where the DNA matches it firmly. Expanded clones get a size class; other rows say once, few or many, or leave the size out.

>TRBV27|once|-|TRBJ2-2
CASSSWPNTGELFF
TGTGCCAGCAGTAGTTGGCCGAACACCGGGGAGCTGTTTTTT
>TRBV5-4|-|-|TRBJ1-4
CASSFMGVGGDEKLFF
TGTGCCAGCAGCTTCATGGGAGTAGGGGGAGATGAAAAACTGTTTTTT
>TRBV10-3|-|-|TRBJ1-3
CATGDFSGNTIYF
TGTGCCACCGGGGACTTCTCTGGAAACACCATATATTTT
>TRBV30|-|-|TRBJ1-2
CAWNPQVGYGYTF
TGTGCCTGGAATCCGCAAGTCGGCTATGGCTACACCTTC
>TRBV19|-|TRBD2|TRBJ2-3
CASSIEGLAGGASDTQYF
TGTGCCAGTAGTATAGAAGGCCTGGCGGGGGGGGCCTCAGATACGCAGTATTTT
>TRBV5-1|-|-|TRBJ1-1
CASSLDWGDTEAFF
TGCGCCAGCAGCTTGGATTGGGGGGACACTGAAGCTTTCTTT
>TRBV4-2|-|-|TRBJ1-3
CASSQDWQGSGNTIYF
TGTGCCAGCAGCCAAGATTGGCAGGGGTCTGGAAACACCATATATTTT
>TRBV29-1|once|-|TRBJ2-4
CSVISETLNIQYF
TGCAGCGTTATCAGCGAAACTCTAAACATTCAGTACTTC
>TRBV12-3/TRBV12-4|-|TRBD1|TRBJ1-2
CASRRQGNYGYTF
TGTGCCAGCAGACGACAGGGGAACTATGGCTACACCTTC
>TRBV5-1|-|-|TRBJ1-4
CASTLGGYEKLFF
TGCGCCAGCACTCTCGGGGGGTATGAAAAACTGTTTTTT
>TRBV7-2|-|-|TRBJ1-1
CASSQNGDRPNTEAFF
TGTGCCAGCAGCCAAAACGGCGACAGACCAAACACTGAAGCTTTCTTT
>TRBV18|-|-|TRBJ1-2
CASSPGAGTPGYTF
TGTGCCAGCTCACCAGGAGCAGGGACTCCTGGCTACACCTTC
>TRBV4-1|-|TRBD1|TRBJ1-1
CASSQWTGGEGEAFF
TGCGCCAGCAGCCAATGGACAGGGGGCGAAGGTGAAGCTTTCTTT
>TRBV30|-|TRBD1|TRBJ1-5
CAWSVDRDTFSNQPQHF
TGTGCCTGGAGTGTCGACAGGGACACTTTTAGCAATCAGCCCCAGCATTTT
>TRBV19|-|-|TRBJ1-3
CASSIGQTGNTIYF
TGTGCCAGTAGTATCGGACAGACTGGAAACACCATATATTTT
>TRBV6-5|-|-|TRBJ2-5
CASSYGGETQYF
TGTGCCAGCAGTTACGGGGGGGAGACCCAGTACTTC
>TRBV7-9|-|-|TRBJ1-1
CASSGPSPNTEAFF
TGTGCCAGCAGCGGCCCCTCTCCGAACACTGAAGCTTTCTTT
>TRBV18|-|TRBD2|TRBJ2-3
CASSPTRTSGGVSTDTQYF
TGTGCCAGCTCACCCACCCGGACTAGCGGGGGGGTTAGCACAGATACGCAGTATTTT
>TRBV6-4|once|-|TRBJ2-1
CASSARGTDAYNEQFF
TGTGCCAGCAGCGCCCGAGGCACGGATGCCTACAATGAGCAGTTCTTC
>TRBV9|-|TRBD1|TRBJ1-6
CASSVRDREASPLHF
TGTGCCAGCAGCGTCCGGGACAGGGAAGCTTCACCCCTCCACTTT
>TRBV6-1|-|-|TRBJ1-2
CASSELQGKVYGYTF
TGTGCCAGCAGTGAATTACAGGGAAAGGTCTATGGCTACACCTTC
>TRBV6-5|-|TRBD1|TRBJ2-2
CASRRQGASTGELFF
TGTGCCAGCAGGAGACAGGGGGCGAGCACCGGGGAGCTGTTTTTT
>TRBV18|once|-|TRBJ2-1
CASSPPFRYRESYNEQFF
TGTGCCAGCTCACCACCCTTTCGCTACAGGGAATCCTACAATGAGCAGTTCTTC
>TRBV7-9|-|-|TRBJ2-2
CASSLEGGHGELFF
TGTGCCAGCAGCTTAGAAGGGGGTCACGGGGAGCTGTTTTTT
>TRBV5-1|-|TRBD2|TRBJ2-5
CASTVSGDLRETQYF
TGCGCCAGCACGGTTAGCGGGGATCTCCGGGAGACCCAGTACTTC
>TRBV19|-|TRBD1|TRBJ1-5
CASKNQGGNQPQHF
TGTGCCAGTAAGAATCAGGGGGGAAATCAGCCCCAGCATTTT
>TRBV2|-|-|TRBJ2-2
CASSENRPTHTGELFF
TGTGCCAGCAGTGAAAACAGGCCAACTCACACCGGGGAGCTGTTTTTT
>TRBV18|-|-|TRBJ1-2
CASSPGAELRGYTF
TGTGCCAGCTCACCAGGGGCAGAACTGCGCGGCTACACCTTC
>TRBV30|-|-|TRBJ2-3
CAWSPRGYTDTQYF
TGTGCCTGGAGTCCTCGGGGGTACACAGATACGCAGTATTTT
>TRBV18|-|-|TRBJ2-3
CASSLLEPTDTQYF
TGTGCCAGCTCACTTCTAGAACCCACAGATACGCAGTATTTT
>TRBV19|-|-|TRBJ1-3
CASSTQGISGNTIYF
TGTGCCAGTAGCACACAGGGCATCTCTGGAAACACCATATATTTT
>TRBV30|once|TRBD1|TRBJ2-5
CAWSLPTGGAETQYF
TGTGCCTGGAGTTTGCCCACAGGGGGCGCAGAGACCCAGTACTTC
>TRBV6-5|once|TRBD1|TRBJ1-6
CASSYSDRVNSPLHF
TGTGCCAGCAGTTACTCTGACAGGGTAAACTCACCCCTCCACTTT
>TRBV18|-|TRBD1|TRBJ2-5
CASSRGQDRLGETQYF
TGTGCCAGCTCACGGGGACAGGACCGATTAGGGGAGACCCAGTACTTC
>TRBV5-1|-|-|TRBJ2-2
CASGPRGGSTGELFF
TGCGCCAGCGGGCCCCGCGGGGGCTCCACCGGGGAGCTGTTTTTT
>TRBV6-5|-|-|TRBJ1-2
CASSYAVNYGYTF
TGTGCCAGCAGTTACGCGGTAAACTATGGCTACACCTTC
>TRBV5-1|-|TRBD1|TRBJ1-1
CASSLMGQGITNTEAFF
TGCGCCAGCAGCTTGATGGGACAGGGTATTACAAACACTGAAGCTTTCTTT
>TRBV5-1|-|-|TRBJ2-3
CASSLGHQPDTQYF
TGCGCCAGCAGCTTGGGACATCAGCCGGATACGCAGTATTTT
>TRBV6-5|-|TRBD1|TRBJ2-3
CASSYSGQHFTDTQYF
TGTGCCAGCAGTTACTCGGGACAGCATTTCACAGATACGCAGTATTTT
>TRBV11-2|-|TRBD1|TRBJ1-1
CASSLDSVQGIPEAFF
TGTGCCAGCAGCTTAGATAGTGTACAGGGGATCCCTGAAGCTTTCTTT
>TRBV30|-|-|TRBJ1-1
CAWTPWGLNEAFF
TGTGCCTGGACCCCGTGGGGACTGAATGAAGCTTTCTTT
>TRBV19|-|TRBD1|TRBJ1-5
CASDTQGARQPQHF
TGTGCCAGTGATACACAGGGGGCAAGGCAGCCCCAGCATTTT
>TRBV6-4|-|TRBD2|TRBJ2-1
CASSESGGGNEQFF
TGTGCCAGCAGTGAAAGCGGCGGGGGGAATGAGCAGTTCTTC
>TRBV12-3/TRBV12-4|-|-|TRBJ1-2
CASSFGANYGYTF
TGTGCCAGCAGTTTCGGGGCTAACTATGGCTACACCTTC
>TRBV19|-|-|TRBJ2-2
CASSISGFSTGELFF
TGTGCCAGTAGTATTTCGGGGTTTAGCACCGGGGAGCTGTTTTTT
>TRBV9|-|TRBD1|TRBJ1-1
CASSVVTGEATEAFF
TGTGCCAGCAGCGTAGTCACAGGGGAAGCCACTGAAGCTTTCTTT
>TRBV5-1|-|TRBD1|TRBJ2-2
CASSLAGGTGELFF
TGCGCCAGCAGCTTGGCAGGGGGTACCGGGGAGCTGTTTTTT
>TRBV6-5|-|-|TRBJ1-1
CASSRREGNTEAFF
TGTGCCAGCAGTCGCAGGGAAGGGAACACTGAAGCTTTCTTT
>TRBV30|-|-|TRBJ1-2
CAWSVLGASRRDGYTF
TGTGCCTGGAGTGTACTGGGGGCGTCCCGGAGAGATGGCTACACCTTC
>TRBV9|-|-|TRBJ1-2
CASSVDDSPYGYTF
TGTGCCAGCAGCGTAGATGACTCCCCGTATGGCTACACCTTC
>TRBV12-5|-|TRBD1|TRBJ1-4
CASGSDRVVEKLFF
TGTGCTAGTGGATCCGACAGGGTTGTAGAAAAACTGTTTTTT
>TRBV27|-|-|TRBJ1-6
CASSSTLQKVSSYNSPLHF
TGTGCCAGCAGCTCTACGCTACAGAAGGTTAGCTCCTATAATTCACCCCTCCACTTT